This T cell receptor beta chain stems from a study of OX40 agonist ivuxolimab in advanced cancers. Study-wide context: Patients undergoing dose escalation presented with hepatocellular carcinoma, melanoma, renal cell or head and neck cancer. Partial responses were achieved by three patients: one hepatocellular carcinoma, two cutaneous melanoma.

This CDR3 is 16 amino acids long. V dropped 1 base and J dropped 2; count of bases not matched to a gene: 8. The germline V gene encodes CDR1 SGHVS and CDR2 FQNEAQ. Profiled with immunoSEQ multiplex PCR; TCRdb holds only in-frame clones, not every one. The sample includes tens of thousands of clones, 91% seen only once; the top ten take around 19%. The source material was CD4+ or CD8+ T cells sorted from blood, sampled in a trial of the OX40 agonist ivuxolimab. This clonotype was obtained from an adult with an advanced solid tumor such as melanoma, head and neck, liver or kidney cancer. The gene calls are TRBV7-8 and TRBJ2-7, with 7 bases lining up with TRBD2. CDR3 bases: TGTGCCAGCAGCTTAGTGCTTGGAGGGACTACCTACGAGCAGTACTTC. Its translation is CASSLVLGGTTYEQYF.